The rows below give T cell receptor beta chains drawn from one sample of a study of neurological immune-mediated disorders. TCRdb re-analysed the 5' RACE reads in MiXCR, keeping a single row per CDR3 protein. Among tens of thousands of distinct CDR3 sequences listed, nearly 3.5% were seen once. Sequenced: PBMCs. The source of these receptors is a man aged 35 to 55 with multiple sclerosis. Each CDR3 is given with its conserved first and last residue. The order of the fields is CDR3 protein, CDR3 DNA, D gene, clone size, J gene, V gene. The D gene is left open where the match is weak. Clone size is given for some rows only: seen once, a few or many times, or a class if the clone is expanded.

CDR3 protein: CASTGTGNYGYTF
CDR3 DNA: TGCGCCAGCACTGGGACAGGGAACTATGGCTACACCTTC
D gene: TRBD1
clone size: many
J gene: TRBJ1-2
V gene: TRBV10-2

CDR3 protein: CASSHGGTNFNYGYTF
CDR3 DNA: TGCGCCAGCAGCCATGGTGGGACAAACTTTAACTATGGCTACACCTTC
D gene: NA
clone size: many
J gene: TRBJ1-2
V gene: TRBV5-1

CDR3 protein: CATSDSGTGVVHEQFF
CDR3 DNA: TGTGCCACCAGTGATTCCGGGACAGGGGTCGTCCATGAGCAGTTCTTC
D gene: TRBD1
clone size: many
J gene: TRBJ2-1
V gene: TRBV24-1

CDR3 protein: CASSLTHTDTQYF
CDR3 DNA: TGTGCCAGCAGCTTGACCCACACAGATACGCAGTATTTT
D gene: NA
clone size: many
J gene: TRBJ2-3
V gene: TRBV11-1

CDR3 protein: CSASRDRARETQYF
CDR3 DNA: TGCAGTGCTAGCCGGGACAGGGCGAGGGAGACCCAGTACTTC
D gene: TRBD1
clone size: many
J gene: TRBJ2-5
V gene: TRBV20-1

CDR3 protein: CASSSASGRETQYF
CDR3 DNA: TGCGCCAGCAGTTCCGCTAGCGGGAGGGAGACCCAGTACTTC
D gene: TRBD2
clone size: many
J gene: TRBJ2-5
V gene: TRBV5-1

CDR3 protein: CASSSAGSPYEQYF
CDR3 DNA: TGTGCCAGCAGCAGCGCCGGAAGTCCCTACGAGCAGTACTTC
D gene: NA
clone size: many
J gene: TRBJ2-7
V gene: TRBV2

CDR3 protein: CAITGDTDTQYF
CDR3 DNA: TGTGCCATTACAGGTGACACGGATACGCAGTATTTT
D gene: NA
clone size: many
J gene: TRBJ2-3
V gene: TRBV7-9

CDR3 protein: CSARLAGSGPEQFF
CDR3 DNA: TGCAGTGCGCGACTAGCGGGGAGCGGACCTGAGCAGTTCTTC
D gene: TRBD2
clone size: many
J gene: TRBJ2-1
V gene: TRBV20-1

CDR3 protein: CASSTNLAGAADTQYF
CDR3 DNA: TGTGCCAGCAGCACCAATCTAGCGGGAGCGGCAGATACGCAGTATTTT
D gene: TRBD2
clone size: NA
J gene: TRBJ2-3
V gene: TRBV12-3/TRBV12-4

CDR3 protein: CASSLMTGFSDTQYF
CDR3 DNA: TGCGCCAGCAGCTTGATGACAGGGTTCTCAGATACGCAGTATTTT
D gene: TRBD1
clone size: many
J gene: TRBJ2-3
V gene: TRBV5-1

CDR3 protein: CASSFGVMGDTQYF
CDR3 DNA: TGTGCCAGCAGCTTCGGGGTAATGGGGGATACGCAGTATTTT
D gene: NA
clone size: many
J gene: TRBJ2-3
V gene: TRBV7-2

CDR3 protein: CASSPSTNEQFF
CDR3 DNA: TGCGCCAGCAGTCCATCGACTAATGAGCAGTTCTTC
D gene: NA
clone size: many
J gene: TRBJ2-1
V gene: TRBV10-1

CDR3 protein: CAWSDGDATEAFF
CDR3 DNA: TGTGCCTGGAGTGATGGGGACGCCACTGAAGCTTTCTTT
D gene: NA
clone size: many
J gene: TRBJ1-1
V gene: TRBV30

CDR3 protein: CASSGSGANVLTF
CDR3 DNA: TGCGCCAGCAGTGGTTCTGGGGCCAACGTCCTGACTTTC
D gene: NA
clone size: many
J gene: TRBJ2-6
V gene: TRBV5-1

CDR3 protein: CASSGEGEQFF
CDR3 DNA: TGCGCCAGCAGCGGCGAGGGGGAGCAGTTCTTC
D gene: NA
clone size: many
J gene: TRBJ2-1
V gene: TRBV5-1

CDR3 protein: CASSLVWSDQPQHF
CDR3 DNA: TGTGCCAGCAGCTTGGTCTGGTCTGATCAGCCCCAGCATTTT
D gene: NA
clone size: many
J gene: TRBJ1-5
V gene: TRBV5-6

CDR3 protein: CSARPYRDRVNTEQFF
CDR3 DNA: TGCAGTGCTAGACCGTACCGGGACAGAGTGAATACTGAGCAGTTCTTC
D gene: TRBD1
clone size: many
J gene: TRBJ2-1
V gene: TRBV20-1

CDR3 protein: CASRDRGDIQYF
CDR3 DNA: TGTGCCAGCAGGGACAGGGGGGACATTCAGTACTTC
D gene: TRBD1
clone size: many
J gene: TRBJ2-4
V gene: TRBV2

CDR3 protein: CATSREGLAGGPNEQYF
CDR3 DNA: TGTGCCACCAGCAGAGAGGGACTAGCGGGGGGGCCTAACGAGCAGTACTTC
D gene: TRBD2
clone size: many
J gene: TRBJ2-7
V gene: TRBV15

CDR3 protein: CALTFADWVSPLHF
CDR3 DNA: TGTGCCCTAACATTCGCCGACTGGGTTTCACCCCTCCACTTT
D gene: NA
clone size: many
J gene: TRBJ1-6
V gene: TRBV30

CDR3 protein: CASSPQEGPYNEQFF
CDR3 DNA: TGTGCCAGCAGCCCCCAGGAGGGCCCCTACAATGAGCAGTTCTTC
D gene: NA
clone size: many
J gene: TRBJ2-1
V gene: TRBV7-9

CDR3 protein: CASSLGGTSGPEAFF
CDR3 DNA: TGCGCCAGCAGCTTGGGGGGGACCTCCGGGCCTGAAGCTTTCTTT
D gene: NA
clone size: many
J gene: TRBJ1-1
V gene: TRBV5-1

CDR3 protein: CASSPPGGREQFF
CDR3 DNA: TGTGCCAGCAGCCCTCCGGGCGGGCGGGAGCAGTTCTTC
D gene: NA
clone size: many
J gene: TRBJ2-1
V gene: TRBV5-5

CDR3 protein: CASFTGGQGYGYTF
CDR3 DNA: TGTGCCAGCTTCACTGGGGGCCAAGGGTATGGCTACACCTTC
D gene: NA
clone size: NA
J gene: TRBJ1-2
V gene: TRBV6-5

CDR3 protein: CASSTDVTGGYTF
CDR3 DNA: TGCGCCAGCAGCACGGACGTAACGGGTGGCTACACCTTC
D gene: NA
clone size: many
J gene: TRBJ1-2
V gene: TRBV5-1

CDR3 protein: CASSLEGGAYEQYF
CDR3 DNA: TGCGCCAGCAGCTTGGAAGGGGGCGCCTACGAGCAGTACTTC
D gene: TRBD1
clone size: many
J gene: TRBJ2-7
V gene: TRBV5-1

CDR3 protein: CASSQEGGGNKTQNF
CDR3 DNA: TGCGCCAGCAGCCAAGAGGGAGGGGGCAATAAGACCCAGAATTTT
D gene: TRBD1
clone size: few
J gene: TRBJ1-5
V gene: TRBV4-1

CDR3 protein: CDSSTRGQPQHF
CDR3 DNA: TGTGACAGCAGCACCAGGGGTCAGCCCCAGCATTTT
D gene: NA
clone size: few
J gene: TRBJ1-5
V gene: TRBV28

CDR3 protein: CASSKGQSTNYGYTF
CDR3 DNA: TGTGCCAGCAGTAAAGGACAGAGTACTAACTATGGCTACACCTTC
D gene: NA
clone size: many
J gene: TRBJ1-2
V gene: TRBV7-2

CDR3 protein: CAIRANRDRVDTDTQYF
CDR3 DNA: TGTGCCATCAGGGCCAACCGGGACAGGGTGGACACAGATACGCAGTATTTT
D gene: TRBD1
clone size: many
J gene: TRBJ2-3
V gene: TRBV10-3

CDR3 protein: CASSQSGTSTYEQYF
CDR3 DNA: TGTGCCAGCAGCCAATCCGGGACCTCAACCTACGAGCAGTACTTC
D gene: NA
clone size: many
J gene: TRBJ2-7
V gene: TRBV7-8

CDR3 protein: CASSQDWGDTKAFF
CDR3 DNA: TGCGCCAGCAGCCAAGATTGGGGGGACACTAAAGCTTTCTTT
D gene: NA
clone size: NA
J gene: TRBJ1-1
V gene: TRBV4-1

CDR3 protein: CASSLDPNTGELFF
CDR3 DNA: TGTGCCAGCAGCTTAGACCCTAACACCGGGGAGCTGTTTTTT
D gene: NA
clone size: many
J gene: TRBJ2-2
V gene: TRBV7-6

CDR3 protein: CASSQAGSKNIQYF
CDR3 DNA: TGTGCCAGCAGCCAAGCAGGGTCCAAAAACATTCAGTACTTC
D gene: NA
clone size: many
J gene: TRBJ2-4
V gene: TRBV14

CDR3 protein: CASSPSGGPNTGELFF
CDR3 DNA: TGTGCCAGCAGTCCCAGCGGGGGGCCTAACACCGGGGAGCTGTTTTTT
D gene: TRBD2
clone size: few
J gene: TRBJ2-2
V gene: TRBV7-9

CDR3 protein: CSARSPGLAGTETQYF
CDR3 DNA: TGCAGTGCTAGATCGCCGGGACTAGCGGGGACAGAGACCCAGTACTTC
D gene: TRBD2
clone size: many
J gene: TRBJ2-5
V gene: TRBV20-1

CDR3 protein: CASSLDPGNPRAFF
CDR3 DNA: TGTGCCAGCTCCCTCGACCCAGGCAACCCCCGAGCTTTCTTT
D gene: NA
clone size: few
J gene: TRBJ1-1
V gene: TRBV18

CDR3 protein: CSATLDREYGYTF
CDR3 DNA: TGCAGTGCAACCTTGGACAGGGAATATGGCTACACCTTC
D gene: TRBD1
clone size: many
J gene: TRBJ1-2
V gene: TRBV20-1

CDR3 protein: CASSLGLVYTGELFF
CDR3 DNA: TGTGCCAGCAGCTTGGGACTAGTGTACACCGGGGAGCTGTTTTTT
D gene: TRBD2
clone size: many
J gene: TRBJ2-2
V gene: TRBV13

CDR3 protein: CASSELGTSGRYEQYF
CDR3 DNA: TGCGCCAGCAGTGAGCTTGGGACTAGCGGGAGATACGAGCAGTACTTC
D gene: TRBD2
clone size: many
J gene: TRBJ2-7
V gene: TRBV10-2

CDR3 protein: CATSDSTTGIAKNIQYF
CDR3 DNA: TGTGCCACCAGTGATTCGACTACAGGGATAGCCAAAAACATTCAGTACTTC
D gene: NA
clone size: many
J gene: TRBJ2-4
V gene: TRBV24-1

CDR3 protein: CSVTTGEIGQPQHF
CDR3 DNA: TGCAGTGTTACTACAGGGGAAATTGGTCAGCCCCAGCATTTT
D gene: TRBD1
clone size: many
J gene: TRBJ1-5
V gene: TRBV20-1

CDR3 protein: CASSLPGQGWTGELFF
CDR3 DNA: TGTGCCAGCAGCTTACCGGGACAGGGATGGACCGGGGAGCTGTTTTTT
D gene: TRBD1
clone size: many
J gene: TRBJ2-2
V gene: TRBV13

CDR3 protein: CSVHLFDRAVFF
CDR3 DNA: TGCAGCGTCCATCTTTTCGACAGGGCGGTTTTCTTT
D gene: TRBD1
clone size: once
J gene: TRBJ1-1
V gene: TRBV29-1

CDR3 protein: CASLLPGGSGNTIYF
CDR3 DNA: TGCGCCAGCCTACTTCCCGGGGGCTCTGGAAACACCATATATTTT
D gene: NA
clone size: many
J gene: TRBJ1-3
V gene: TRBV10-2